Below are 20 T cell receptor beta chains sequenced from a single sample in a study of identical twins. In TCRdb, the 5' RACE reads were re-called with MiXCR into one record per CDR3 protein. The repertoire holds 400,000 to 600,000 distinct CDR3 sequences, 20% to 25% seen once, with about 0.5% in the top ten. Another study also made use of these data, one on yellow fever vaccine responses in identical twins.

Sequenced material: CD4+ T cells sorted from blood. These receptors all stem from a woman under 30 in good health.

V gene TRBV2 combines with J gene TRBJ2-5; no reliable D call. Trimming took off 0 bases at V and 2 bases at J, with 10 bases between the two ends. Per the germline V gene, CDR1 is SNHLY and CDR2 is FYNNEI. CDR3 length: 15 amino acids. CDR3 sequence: CASSEARILQETQYF. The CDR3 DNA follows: TGTGCCAGCAGTGAAGCGCGAATACTGCAAGAGACCCAGTACTTC.

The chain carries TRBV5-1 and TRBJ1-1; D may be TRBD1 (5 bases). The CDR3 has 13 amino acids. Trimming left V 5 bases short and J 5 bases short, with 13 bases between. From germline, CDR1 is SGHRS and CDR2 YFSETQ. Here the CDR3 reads CASRTTEVTEAFF. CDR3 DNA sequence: TGCGCCAGCAGAACGACAGAGGTAACTGAAGCTTTCTTT.

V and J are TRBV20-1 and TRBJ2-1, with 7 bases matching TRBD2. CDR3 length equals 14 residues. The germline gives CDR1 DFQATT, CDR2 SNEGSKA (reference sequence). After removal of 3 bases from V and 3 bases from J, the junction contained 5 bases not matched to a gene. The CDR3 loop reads CSARSSGDYNEQFF. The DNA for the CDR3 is TGCAGTGCTAGGTCTAGCGGCGACTACAATGAGCAGTTCTTC.

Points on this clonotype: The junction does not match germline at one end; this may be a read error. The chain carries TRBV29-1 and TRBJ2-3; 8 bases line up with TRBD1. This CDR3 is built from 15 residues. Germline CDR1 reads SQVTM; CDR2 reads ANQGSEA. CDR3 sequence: CSVEDRGYNTDTQYF. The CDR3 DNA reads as TGCAGCGTCGAAGACAGGGGCTATAACACAGATACGCAGTATTTT.

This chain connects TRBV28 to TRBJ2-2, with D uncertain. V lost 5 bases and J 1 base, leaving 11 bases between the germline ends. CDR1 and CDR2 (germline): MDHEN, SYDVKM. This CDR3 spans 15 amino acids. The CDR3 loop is CASSAGSLNTGELFF. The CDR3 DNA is TGTGCCAGCAGTGCCGGGTCCCTGAACACCGGGGAGCTGTTTTTT. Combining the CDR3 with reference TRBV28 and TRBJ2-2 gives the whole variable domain DVKVTQSSRYLVKRTGEKVFLECVQDMDHENMFWYRQDPGLGLRLIYFSYDVKMKEKGDIPEGYSVSREKKERFSLILESASTNQTSMYLCASSAGSLNTGELFFGEGSRLTVL.

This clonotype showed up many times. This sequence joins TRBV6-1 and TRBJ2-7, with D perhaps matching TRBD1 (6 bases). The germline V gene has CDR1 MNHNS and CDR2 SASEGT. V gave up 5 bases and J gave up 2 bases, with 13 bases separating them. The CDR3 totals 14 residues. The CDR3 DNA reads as TGTGCCAGCAGTCCCCGACAGGCGACCTACGAGCAGTACGTC. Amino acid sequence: CASSPRQATYEQYV.

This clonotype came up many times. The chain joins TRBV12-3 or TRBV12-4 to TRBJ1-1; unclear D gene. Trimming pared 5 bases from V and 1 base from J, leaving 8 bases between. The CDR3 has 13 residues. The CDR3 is CASSPQPNTEAFF. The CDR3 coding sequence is TGTGCCAGCAGTCCACAGCCGAACACTGAAGCTTTCTTT.

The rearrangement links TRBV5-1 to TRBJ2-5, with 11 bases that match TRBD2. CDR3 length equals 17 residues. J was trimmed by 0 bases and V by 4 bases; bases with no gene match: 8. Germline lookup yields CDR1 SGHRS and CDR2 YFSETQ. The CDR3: CASSLRGLAVYQETQYF. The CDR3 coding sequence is TGCGCCAGCAGCCTCCGGGGACTAGCGGTGTACCAAGAGACCCAGTACTTC.

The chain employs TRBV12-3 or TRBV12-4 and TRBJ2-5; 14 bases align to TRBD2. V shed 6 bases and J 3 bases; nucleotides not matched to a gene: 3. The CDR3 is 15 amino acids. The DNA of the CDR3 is TGTGCCAGCAGCCGACTAGCGGGGGGGAAAGAGACCCAGTACTTC. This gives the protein CASSRLAGGKETQYF.

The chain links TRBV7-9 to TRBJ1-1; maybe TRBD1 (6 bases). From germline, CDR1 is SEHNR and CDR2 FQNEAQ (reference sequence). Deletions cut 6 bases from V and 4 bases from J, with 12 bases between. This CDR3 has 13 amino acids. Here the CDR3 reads CASRPRGGTEAFF. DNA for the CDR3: TGTGCCAGCAGACCGAGGGGGGGCACTGAAGCTTTCTTT.

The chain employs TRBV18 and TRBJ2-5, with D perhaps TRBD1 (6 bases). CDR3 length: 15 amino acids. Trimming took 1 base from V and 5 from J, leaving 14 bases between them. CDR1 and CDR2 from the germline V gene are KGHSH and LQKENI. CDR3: CASSPQQGAGETQYF. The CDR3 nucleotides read TGTGCCAGCTCACCACAACAGGGTGCGGGCGAGACCCAGTACTTC.

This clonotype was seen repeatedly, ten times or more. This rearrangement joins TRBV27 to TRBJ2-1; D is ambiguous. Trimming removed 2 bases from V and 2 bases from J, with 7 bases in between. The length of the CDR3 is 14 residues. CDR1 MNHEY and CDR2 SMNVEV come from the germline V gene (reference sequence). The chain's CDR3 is CASSLIEPYNEQFF. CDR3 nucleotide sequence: TGTGCCAGCAGTTTAATCGAGCCCTACAATGAGCAGTTCTTC.

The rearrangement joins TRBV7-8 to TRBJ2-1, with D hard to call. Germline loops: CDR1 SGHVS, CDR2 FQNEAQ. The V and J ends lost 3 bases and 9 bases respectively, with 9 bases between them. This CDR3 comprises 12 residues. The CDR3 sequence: CASSFRTVEQFF. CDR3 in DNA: TGTGCCAGCAGCTTCCGTACGGTTGAGCAGTTCTTC.

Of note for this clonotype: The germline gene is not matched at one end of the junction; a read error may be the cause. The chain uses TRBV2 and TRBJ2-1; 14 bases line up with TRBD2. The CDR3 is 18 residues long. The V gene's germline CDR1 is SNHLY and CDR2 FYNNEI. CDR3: CTSRTGTSGGDSYNEQFF. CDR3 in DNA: TGTACCAGCAGGACGGGGACTAGCGGGGGTGATTCCTACAATGAGCAGTTCTTC.

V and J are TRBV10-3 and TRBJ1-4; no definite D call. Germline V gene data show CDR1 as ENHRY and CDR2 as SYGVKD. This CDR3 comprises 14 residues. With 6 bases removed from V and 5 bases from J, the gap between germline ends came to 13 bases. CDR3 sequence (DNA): TGTGCCATCAGCGAGAGCTTCGGGAATGAAAAACTGTTTTTT. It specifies CAISESFGNEKLFF.

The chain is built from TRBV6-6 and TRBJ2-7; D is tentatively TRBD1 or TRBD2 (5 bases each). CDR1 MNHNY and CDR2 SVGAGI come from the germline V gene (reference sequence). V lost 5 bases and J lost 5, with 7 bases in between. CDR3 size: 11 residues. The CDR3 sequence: CASSEGNEQYF. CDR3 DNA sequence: TGTGCCAGCAGTGAGGGGAACGAGCAGTACTTC.

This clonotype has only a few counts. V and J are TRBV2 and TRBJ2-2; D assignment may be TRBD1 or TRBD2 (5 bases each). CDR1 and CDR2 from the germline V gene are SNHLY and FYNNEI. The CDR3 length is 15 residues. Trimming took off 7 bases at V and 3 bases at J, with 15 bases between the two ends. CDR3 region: CASKMGVEDTGELFF. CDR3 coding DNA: TGTGCCAGCAAAATGGGGGTAGAGGACACCGGGGAGCTGTTTTTT.

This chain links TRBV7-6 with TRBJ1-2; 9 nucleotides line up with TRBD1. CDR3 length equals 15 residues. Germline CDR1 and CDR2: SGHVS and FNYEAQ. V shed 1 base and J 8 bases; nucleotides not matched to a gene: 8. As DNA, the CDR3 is TGTGCCAGCAGCTTAGTTGTTGGGACAGGGAACGGCTACACCTTC. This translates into CASSLVVGTGNGYTF.

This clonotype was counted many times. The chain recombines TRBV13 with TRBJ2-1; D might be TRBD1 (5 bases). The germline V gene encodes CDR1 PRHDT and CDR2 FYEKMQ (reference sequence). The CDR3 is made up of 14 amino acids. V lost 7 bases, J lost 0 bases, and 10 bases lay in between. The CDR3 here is CASTRAGSYNEQFF. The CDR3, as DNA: TGTGCCAGCACCAGGGCTGGCTCCTACAATGAGCAGTTCTTC.

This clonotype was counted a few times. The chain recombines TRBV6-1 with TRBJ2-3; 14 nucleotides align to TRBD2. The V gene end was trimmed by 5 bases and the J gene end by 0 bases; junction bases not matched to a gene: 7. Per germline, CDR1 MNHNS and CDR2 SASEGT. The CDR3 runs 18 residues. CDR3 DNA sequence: TGTGCCAGCAGTCCCCGGACTAGCGGGGGGCTTAGCACAGATACGCAGTATTTT. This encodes CASSPRTSGGLSTDTQYF.